Listed below are T cell receptor beta chains from one sample, sequenced in a study of T cell changes during pregnancy in multiple sclerosis. Only in-frame clones appear in the TCRdb table, and some are missing; sequencing was by immunoSEQ multiplex PCR. The sample consists of about 30,000 clones, roughly 90% of them appearing once. The starting material was CD4+ T cells from peripheral blood mononuclear cells, obtained in the first trimester of pregnancy. These receptors were obtained from a female donor in good health, enrolled as a control in a pregnancy study. The CDR3 runs from the conserved cysteine through the conserved F or W. D genes are given only for firm matches. Clone size is not always given. Where it is, it says once, few, many or a class for expanded clones.

V,J,size,length,D,CDR3,DNA
TRBV29-1,TRBJ1-1,NA,14,TRBD1,CSADGQGRLAEAFF,TGCAGCGCCGACGGACAGGGGCGGTTGGCTGAAGCTTTCTTT
TRBV27,TRBJ2-1,NA,14,TRBD2,CASIRSGAYNEQFF,TGTGCCAGCATTAGGAGCGGGGCTTACAATGAGCAGTTCTTC
TRBV27,TRBJ1-5,NA,14,TRBD1,CASRTGPGDQPQHF,TGTGCCAGCAGGACAGGGCCGGGGGATCAGCCCCAGCATTTT
TRBV5-1,TRBJ2-1,few,15,NA,CASSALASSYNEQFF,TGCGCCAGCAGCGCTTTAGCGAGCTCCTACAATGAGCAGTTCTTC
TRBV2,TRBJ1-6,NA,15,NA,CASSELGPGVSPLHF,TGTGCCAGCAGTGAATTGGGCCCAGGGGTATCACCCCTCCACTTT
TRBV27,TRBJ1-2,NA,14,NA,CASSLAVTSYGYTF,TGTGCCAGCAGTTTAGCCGTCACCAGCTATGGCTACACCTTC
TRBV29-1,TRBJ2-3,NA,14,NA,CSVDSSGSTDTQYF,TGCAGCGTTGATTCCAGCGGGAGCACAGATACGCAGTATTTT
TRBV10-3,TRBJ2-3,NA,13,NA,CAIMASLGDTQYF,TGTGCCATCATGGCCAGCCTCGGGGATACGCAGTATTTT
TRBV6-1,TRBJ1-3,NA,15,NA,CASSALTGSGNTIYF,TGTGCCAGCAGTGCCCTGACTGGCTCTGGAAACACCATATATTTT
TRBV6-1,TRBJ1-5,NA,15,NA,CASNLSGWSNQPQHF,TGTGCCAGCAATTTATCGGGGTGGAGCAATCAGCCCCAGCATTTT
TRBV19,TRBJ2-5,NA,15,TRBD2,CASSTGLAVQETQYF,TGTGCCAGTAGTACCGGACTAGCGGTTCAAGAGACCCAGTACTTC
TRBV18,TRBJ1-5,NA,16,NA,CASSPGSRGSGQPQHF,TGTGCCAGCTCACCGGGATCACGGGGGTCGGGTCAGCCCCAGCATTTT
TRBV29-1,TRBJ2-7,NA,17,TRBD1,CSVEDPEAGGAGYEQYF,TGCAGCGTTGAAGATCCGGAGGCAGGGGGCGCGGGATACGAGCAGTACTTC
TRBV25-1,TRBJ2-7,NA,14,TRBD1,CASSEGTGPNEQYF,TGTGCCAGCAGTGAAGGGACAGGGCCGAACGAGCAGTACTTC
TRBV28,TRBJ2-7,NA,16,TRBD2,CASSELAGGAPYEQYF,TGTGCCAGCTCGGAACTAGCGGGAGGGGCACCCTACGAGCAGTACTTC
TRBV11-2,TRBJ1-1,once,14,NA,CASSLDRGGREAFF,TGTGCCAGCAGCTTAGATCGGGGGGGCAGGGAAGCTTTCTTT
TRBV6-5,TRBJ2-2,NA,13,NA,CASRNLEAGELFF,TGTGCCAGCAGAAACCTAGAGGCCGGGGAGCTGTTTTTT
TRBV19,TRBJ2-7,NA,12,TRBD1,CASADRAYEQYF,TGTGCCAGCGCGGACAGGGCTTACGAGCAGTACTTC
TRBV19,TRBJ2-7,once,15,TRBD2,CASSPGLAGVKEQYF,TGTGCCAGTAGTCCGGGACTAGCGGGAGTAAAAGAGCAGTACTTC
TRBV7-6,TRBJ2-5,NA,15,TRBD2,CASSLLAGGSETQYF,TGTGCCAGCAGCTTACTAGCGGGGGGGTCCGAGACCCAGTACTTC
TRBV6-5,TRBJ2-7,NA,14,NA,CASRRGAGTYEQYF,TGTGCCAGCAGACGGGGGGCAGGTACCTACGAGCAGTACTTC
TRBV2,TRBJ1-6,NA,14,TRBD1,CASSRTGPGSPLHF,TGTGCCAGCAGCCGGACAGGACCGGGGTCACCCCTCCACTTT
TRBV5-1,TRBJ1-3,NA,16,NA,CASSPQESSSGNTIYF,TGCGCCAGCAGCCCACAGGAGTCCAGCTCTGGAAACACCATATATTTT
TRBV6-4,TRBJ2-3,NA,13,NA,CASGEGHTDTQYF,TGTGCCAGCGGGGAAGGACACACAGATACGCAGTATTTT
TRBV7-9,TRBJ2-5,NA,15,NA,CASSLAGQSQETQYF,TGTGCCAGCAGCTTAGCTGGGCAGAGCCAAGAGACCCAGTACTTC
TRBV2,TRBJ1-6,once,14,TRBD1,CASKVRQGDSPLHF,TGTGCCAGCAAGGTCCGGCAGGGGGATTCACCCCTCCACTTT
TRBV10-3,TRBJ1-1,NA,14,NA,CAISAGGGNTEAFF,TGTGCCATCAGTGCGGGGGGGGGTAACACTGAAGCTTTCTTT
TRBV19,TRBJ2-2,NA,15,TRBD1,CASSVPGQVAGELFF,TGTGCCAGTAGTGTCCCGGGACAGGTCGCCGGGGAGCTGTTTTTT
TRBV4-1,TRBJ1-5,NA,15,NA,CASSPGFLGGQPQHF,TGCGCCAGCAGCCCCGGTTTTTTGGGGGGTCAGCCCCAGCATTTT
TRBV7-2,TRBJ2-3,NA,13,NA,CASSPPSVDTQYF,TGTGCCAGCAGCCCCCCTAGCGTAGATACGCAGTATTTT
TRBV7-9,TRBJ2-7,NA,14,TRBD2,CASSLGGGGYEQYF,TGTGCCAGCAGCTTAGGCGGGGGGGGGTACGAGCAGTACTTC
TRBV5-1,TRBJ2-7,NA,14,TRBD2,CASSTSGGKYEQYF,TGCGCCAGCAGCACTAGCGGGGGGAAATACGAGCAGTACTTC
TRBV28,TRBJ1-1,NA,11,NA,CASSLSGPPFF,TGTGCCAGCAGTTTAAGCGGACCCCCCTTCTTT
TRBV4-3,TRBJ1-6,NA,15,TRBD1,CASSQDTGTGSPLHF,TGCGCCAGCAGCCAAGATACAGGGACAGGGTCACCCCTCCACTTT
TRBV27,TRBJ2-2,NA,16,TRBD1,CASSLIDRGHTGELFF,TGTGCCAGCAGTTTAATAGACAGGGGGCATACCGGGGAGCTGTTTTTT
TRBV2,TRBJ2-5,NA,12,NA,CASSLLQETQYF,TGTGCCAGCAGTCTCCTCCAAGAGACCCAGTACTTC
TRBV18,TRBJ1-5,few,13,TRBD1,CASSEDRNQPQHF,TGTGCCAGCTCAGAGGACAGGAATCAGCCCCAGCATTTT
TRBV28,TRBJ2-3,NA,16,TRBD1,CASSSRGRNSARGQYF,TGTGCCAGCAGTTCAAGGGGGCGTAATTCCGCTCGCGGGCAGTATTTT
TRBV6-1,TRBJ2-3,NA,17,TRBD1,CASSAGSGTGGTDTQYF,TGTGCCAGCAGTGCGGGGTCGGGGACAGGGGGCACAGATACGCAGTATTTT
TRBV7-2,TRBJ2-5,NA,17,NA,CASSPNPGTPRMETQYF,TGTGCCAGCAGCCCTAACCCCGGGACTCCAAGAATGGAGACCCAGTACTTC
TRBV2,TRBJ2-4,NA,15,TRBD1,CASSLDRGQENIQYF,TGTGCCAGCAGCTTGGACAGGGGGCAGGAAAACATTCAGTACTTC
TRBV9,TRBJ2-1,NA,12,TRBD2,CASSVEGTKQFF,TGTGCCAGCAGCGTAGAGGGGACTAAGCAGTTCTTC
TRBV29-1,TRBJ2-5,NA,12,NA,CSAGALQETQYF,TGCAGCGCGGGAGCCCTCCAAGAGACCCAGTACTTC
TRBV6-4,TRBJ2-2,NA,15,TRBD2,CASSELAGSTGELFF,TGTGCCAGCAGTGAACTAGCGGGCAGTACCGGGGAGCTGTTTTTT
TRBV19,TRBJ1-6,NA,14,TRBD1,CASRPDRFYSPLHF,TGTGCCAGTAGACCGGACAGGTTCTATTCACCCCTCCACTTT
TRBV27,TRBJ2-3,NA,14,TRBD2,CASSSHLAGDTQYF,TGTGCCAGCAGTTCCCACCTAGCGGGAGATACGCAGTATTTT